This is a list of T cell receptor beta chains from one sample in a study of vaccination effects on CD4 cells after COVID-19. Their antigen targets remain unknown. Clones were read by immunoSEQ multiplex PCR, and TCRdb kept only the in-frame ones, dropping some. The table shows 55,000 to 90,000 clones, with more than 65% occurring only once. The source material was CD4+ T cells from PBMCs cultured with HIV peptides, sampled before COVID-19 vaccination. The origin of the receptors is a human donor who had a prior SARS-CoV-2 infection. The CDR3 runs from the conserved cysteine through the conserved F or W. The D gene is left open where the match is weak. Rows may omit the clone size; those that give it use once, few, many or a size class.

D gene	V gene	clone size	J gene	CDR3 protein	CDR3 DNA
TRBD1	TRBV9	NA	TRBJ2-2	CASSRRPGTGDTGELFF	TGTGCCAGCAGCCGTAGACCCGGGACAGGTGACACCGGGGAGCTGTTTTTT
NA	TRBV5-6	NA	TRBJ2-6	CASSLGRSGANVLTF	TGTGCCAGCAGCTTGGGGAGATCTGGGGCCAACGTCCTGACTTTC
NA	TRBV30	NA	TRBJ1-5	CAWSVQEHQPQHF	TGTGCCTGGAGTGTACAGGAGCATCAGCCCCAGCATTTT
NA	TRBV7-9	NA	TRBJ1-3	CASSPGEVSGNTIYF	TGTGCCAGCAGCCCCGGGGAGGTCTCTGGAAACACCATATATTTT
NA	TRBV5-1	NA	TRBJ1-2	CASSFREDYGYTF	TGCGCCAGCAGCTTCAGGGAGGACTATGGCTACACCTTC
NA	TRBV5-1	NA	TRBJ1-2	CASREGANYGYTF	TGCGCCAGCAGAGAGGGCGCTAACTATGGCTACACCTTC
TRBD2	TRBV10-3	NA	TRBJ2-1	CAISPGLAGTLNEQFF	TGTGCCATCAGCCCGGGACTAGCGGGGACCCTCAATGAGCAGTTCTTC
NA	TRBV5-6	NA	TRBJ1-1	CASSSPWTDGGTEAFF	TGTGCCAGCAGCAGCCCATGGACGGACGGTGGCACTGAAGCTTTCTTT
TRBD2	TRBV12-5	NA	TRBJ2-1	CASGLGILAGAYNEQFF	TGTGCTAGTGGTTTGGGAATTCTAGCGGGAGCCTACAATGAGCAGTTCTTC
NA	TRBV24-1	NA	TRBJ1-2	CATSDLEGNYGYTF	TGTGCCACCAGTGATTTAGAGGGGAACTATGGCTACACCTTC
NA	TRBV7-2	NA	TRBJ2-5	CASSLYQETQYF	TGTGCCAGCAGCCTCTACCAAGAGACCCAGTACTTC
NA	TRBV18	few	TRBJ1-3	CASSPPSEYTGNTIYF	TGTGCCAGCTCACCACCTTCGGAGTACACTGGAAACACCATATATTTT
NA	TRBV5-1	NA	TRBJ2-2	CASSAGPGQGYGELFF	TGCGCCAGCAGCGCTGGTCCGGGGCAGGGCTACGGGGAGCTGTTTTTT
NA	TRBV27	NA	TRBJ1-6	CASRRDTLASPLHF	TGTGCCAGCAGGCGGGACACCCTAGCCTCACCCCTCCACTTT
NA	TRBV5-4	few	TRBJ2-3	CASSSRGGHTDTQYF	TGTGCCAGCAGCTCCAGGGGAGGACACACAGATACGCAGTATTTT
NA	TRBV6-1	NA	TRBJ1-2	CASSEYTGSYGYTF	TGTGCCAGCAGTGAATACACAGGTTCCTATGGCTACACCTTC
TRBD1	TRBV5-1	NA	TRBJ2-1	CASSLGGQGAGEQFF	TGCGCCAGCAGCTTGGGGGGACAGGGGGCGGGTGAGCAGTTCTTC
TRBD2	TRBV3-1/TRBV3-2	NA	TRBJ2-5	CASSHAGGAIKTQYF	TGTGCCAGCAGCCACGCCGGGGGGGCCATCAAGACCCAGTACTTC
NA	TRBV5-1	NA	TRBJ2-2	CASSEQGHGELFF	TGCGCCAGCAGCGAACAGGGACACGGGGAGCTGTTTTTT
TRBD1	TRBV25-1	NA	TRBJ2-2	CARTQKPGQGDTGELFF	TGTGCCAGAACCCAAAAACCGGGACAGGGGGACACCGGGGAGCTGTTTTTT
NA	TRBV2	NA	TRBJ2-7	CASSYFSYEQYF	TGTGCCAGCAGTTATTTCTCCTACGAGCAGTACTTC
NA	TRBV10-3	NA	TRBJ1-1	CAISGRTVSTEAFF	TGTGCCATCAGTGGGAGGACAGTGAGCACTGAAGCTTTCTTT
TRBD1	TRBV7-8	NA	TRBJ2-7	CASSRGDRGNEQYF	TGTGCCAGCAGCCGAGGTGACAGGGGGAACGAGCAGTACTTC
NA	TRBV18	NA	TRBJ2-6	CASLESGANVLTF	TGTGCCAGCTTGGAGTCTGGGGCCAACGTCCTGACTTTC
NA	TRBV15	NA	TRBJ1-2	CATSRDEGYGYTF	TGTGCCACCAGCAGAGATGAAGGCTATGGCTACACCTTC
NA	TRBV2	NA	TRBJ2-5	CASHRGQETQYF	TGTGCCAGCCATCGGGGGCAAGAGACCCAGTACTTC
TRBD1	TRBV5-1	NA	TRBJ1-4	CASSQGVTNEKLFF	TGCGCCAGCAGCCAGGGGGTAACTAATGAAAAACTGTTTTTT
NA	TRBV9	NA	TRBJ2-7	CASSVGGTSNYEQYF	TGTGCCAGCAGCGTAGGAGGCACGTCGAACTACGAGCAGTACTTC
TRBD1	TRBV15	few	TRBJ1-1	CATSRDPGTGNTEAFF	TGTGCCACCAGCAGAGATCCGGGGACAGGGAACACTGAAGCTTTCTTT
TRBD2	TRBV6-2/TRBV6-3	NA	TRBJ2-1	CASSQIAGVNEQFF	TGTGCCAGCAGTCAAATAGCGGGAGTGAATGAGCAGTTCTTC
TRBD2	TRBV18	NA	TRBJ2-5	CASSPGSGGEETQYF	TGTGCCAGCTCACCCGGAAGCGGGGGGGAAGAGACCCAGTACTTC
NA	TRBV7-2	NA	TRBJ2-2	CASTQPGHLGTGELFF	TGTGCCAGCACCCAACCGGGACATTTGGGCACCGGGGAGCTGTTTTTT
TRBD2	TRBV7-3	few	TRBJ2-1	CASSPMGTSGSNEQFF	TGTGCCAGCAGCCCGATGGGGACTAGCGGGAGCAATGAGCAGTTCTTC
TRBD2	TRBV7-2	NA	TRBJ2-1	CASSLSLAGYNEQFF	TGTGCCAGCAGCTTATCGCTAGCGGGGTACAATGAGCAGTTCTTC
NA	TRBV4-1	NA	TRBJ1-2	CASSQELGQANYGYTF	TGCGCCAGCAGCCAAGAATTGGGGCAGGCTAACTATGGCTACACCTTC
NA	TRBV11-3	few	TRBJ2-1	CASSLEEYNEQFF	TGTGCCAGCAGCTTAGAGGAATACAATGAGCAGTTCTTC